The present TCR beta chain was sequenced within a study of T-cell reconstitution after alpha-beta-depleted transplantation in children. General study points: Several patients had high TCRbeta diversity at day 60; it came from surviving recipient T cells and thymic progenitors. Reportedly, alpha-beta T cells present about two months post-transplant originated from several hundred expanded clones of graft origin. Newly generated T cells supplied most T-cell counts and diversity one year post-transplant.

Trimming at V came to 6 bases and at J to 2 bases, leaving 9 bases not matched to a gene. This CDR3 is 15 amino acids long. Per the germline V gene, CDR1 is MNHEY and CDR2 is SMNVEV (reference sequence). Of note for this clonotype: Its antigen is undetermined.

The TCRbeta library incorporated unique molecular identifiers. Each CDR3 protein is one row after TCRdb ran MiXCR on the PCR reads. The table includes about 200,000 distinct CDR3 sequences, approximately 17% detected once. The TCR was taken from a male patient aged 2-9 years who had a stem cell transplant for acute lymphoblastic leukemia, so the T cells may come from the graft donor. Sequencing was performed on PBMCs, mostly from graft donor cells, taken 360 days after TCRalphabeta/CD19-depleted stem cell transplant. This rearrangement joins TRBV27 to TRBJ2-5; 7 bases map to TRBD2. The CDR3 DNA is TGTGCCAGCAGCATAGGGAGCGGGAAGCAAGAGACCCAGTACTTC. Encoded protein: CASSIGSGKQETQYF.